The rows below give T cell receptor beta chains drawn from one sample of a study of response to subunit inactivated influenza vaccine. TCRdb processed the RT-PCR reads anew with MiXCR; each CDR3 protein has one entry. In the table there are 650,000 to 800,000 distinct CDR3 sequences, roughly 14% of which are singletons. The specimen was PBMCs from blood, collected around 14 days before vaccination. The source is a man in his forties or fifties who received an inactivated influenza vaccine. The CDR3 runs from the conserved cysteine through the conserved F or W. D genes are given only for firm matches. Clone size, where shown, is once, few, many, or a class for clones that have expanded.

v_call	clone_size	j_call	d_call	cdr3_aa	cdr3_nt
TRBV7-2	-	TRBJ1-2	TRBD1	CASSFGQGGFGYTF	TGTGCCAGCAGTTTCGGACAGGGGGGCTTTGGCTACACCTTC
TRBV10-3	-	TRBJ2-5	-	CAISESAGYPQETQYF	TGTGCCATCAGTGAGTCGGCAGGGTACCCCCAAGAGACCCAGTACTTC
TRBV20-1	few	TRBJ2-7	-	CSASRGFATYEQYF	TGCAGTGCTAGCAGGGGTTTTGCCACCTACGAGCAGTACTTC
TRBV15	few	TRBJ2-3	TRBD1	CATSRGQASTDTQYF	TGTGCCACCAGCAGGGGACAGGCTAGCACAGATACGCAGTATTTT
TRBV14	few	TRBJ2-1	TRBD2	CASSQDVASGRAHRQFF	TGTGCCAGCAGCCAAGATGTCGCGAGCGGGAGGGCTCATCGGCAGTTCTTC
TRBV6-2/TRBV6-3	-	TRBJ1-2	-	CASSYYGTTGYGYTF	TGTGCCAGCAGTTACTATGGGACTACTGGATATGGCTACACCTTC
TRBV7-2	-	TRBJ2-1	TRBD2	CASSSSVLAAGEQFF	TGTGCCAGCAGTTCCTCCGTACTAGCGGCAGGGGAGCAGTTCTTC
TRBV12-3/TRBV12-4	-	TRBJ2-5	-	CASSLAGNGGETQYF	TGTGCCAGCAGTTTAGCAGGCAACGGAGGGGAGACCCAGTACTTC
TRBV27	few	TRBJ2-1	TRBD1	CASSLDIFGDRGNEQFF	TGTGCCAGCAGTTTAGATATATTCGGGGACAGGGGGAATGAGCAGTTCTTC
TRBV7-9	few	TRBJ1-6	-	CASSLFGSPLHF	TGTGCCAGCAGCTTATTTGGTTCACCCCTCCACTTT
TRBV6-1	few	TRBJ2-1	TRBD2	CASSESRLAGADNEQFF	TGTGCCAGCAGTGAGAGCCGGCTAGCGGGGGCAGACAATGAGCAGTTCTTC
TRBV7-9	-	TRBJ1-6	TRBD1	CASGGDSSYNSPLHF	TGTGCCAGCGGGGGGGACAGCTCCTATAATTCACCCCTCCACTTT
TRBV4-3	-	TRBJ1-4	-	CASSLRVLALNEKLFF	TGCGCCAGCAGCCTAAGGGTATTGGCGTTGAATGAAAAACTGTTTTTT
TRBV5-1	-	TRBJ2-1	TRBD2	CASARTSGLTYNEQFF	TGCGCCTCCGCTCGGACTAGCGGACTAACCTACAATGAGCAGTTCTTC
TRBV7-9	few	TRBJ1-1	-	CASSARGYVEAFF	TGTGCCAGCAGCGCCCGTGGGTACGTTGAAGCTTTCTTT
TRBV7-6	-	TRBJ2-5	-	CASSRNGVEETQYF	TGTGCCAGCAGCCGAAACGGGGTGGAAGAGACCCAGTACTTC
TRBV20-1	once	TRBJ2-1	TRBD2	CSAAVGSGSYNEQFF	TGCAGTGCTGCAGTGGGTAGCGGGAGCTACAATGAGCAGTTCTTC
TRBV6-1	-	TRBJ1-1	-	CASSEQEATEAFF	TGTGCCAGCAGTGAACAGGAGGCCACTGAAGCTTTCTTT
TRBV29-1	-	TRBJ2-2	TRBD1	CCVRTGVANTGELFF	TGCTGCGTCCGTACAGGGGTCGCGAACACCGGGGAGCTGTTTTTT
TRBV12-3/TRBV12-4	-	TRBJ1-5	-	CASSKTGTPDQPQHF	TGTGCCAGCAGTAAAACCGGGACACCAGATCAGCCCCAGCATTTT
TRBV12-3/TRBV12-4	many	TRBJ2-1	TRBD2	CASSPSGGAGNEQFF	TGTGCCAGCAGTCCTAGCGGGGGGGCCGGTAATGAGCAGTTCTTC
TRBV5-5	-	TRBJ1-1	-	CASSLNSLEAFF	TGTGCCAGCAGCTTGAACAGTCTTGAAGCTTTCTTT
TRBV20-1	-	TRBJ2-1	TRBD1	CSATQGAGEQFF	TGCAGTGCAACACAGGGGGCCGGGGAGCAGTTCTTC
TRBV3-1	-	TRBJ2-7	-	CASSHGGYDEQYF	TGTGCCAGCAGCCATGGGGGCTATGACGAGCAGTACTTC
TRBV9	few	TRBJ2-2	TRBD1	CASSEGTGANTGELFF	TGTGCCAGCAGCGAGGGGACAGGCGCGAACACCGGGGAGCTGTTTTTT
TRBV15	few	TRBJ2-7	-	CATSKLGPSYEQYF	TGTGCCACCAGCAAACTAGGTCCCTCCTACGAGCAGTACTTC
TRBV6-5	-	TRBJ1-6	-	CASRYGTENPLHF	TGTGCCAGCAGGTACGGAACAGAAAACCCACTCCACTTT
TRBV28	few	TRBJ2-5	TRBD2	CASNLAAETQYF	TGTGCCAGCAATCTAGCGGCGGAGACCCAGTACTTC
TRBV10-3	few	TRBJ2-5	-	CATSGRETQYF	TGTGCCACCTCGGGGAGGGAGACCCAGTACTTC
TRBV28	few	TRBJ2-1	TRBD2	CASSLLAGTSAYNEQFF	TGTGCCAGCAGTTTATTGGCAGGGACTAGTGCCTACAATGAGCAGTTCTTC
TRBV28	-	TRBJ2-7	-	CASSGHGTYEQYF	TGTGCCAGCAGCGGACATGGGACCTACGAGCAGTACTTC
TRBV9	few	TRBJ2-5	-	CASSVHGRTEQETQYF	TGTGCCAGCAGCGTTCACGGACGGACAGAACAAGAGACCCAGTACTTC
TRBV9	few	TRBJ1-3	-	CASSTEAGWRGNTIYF	TGTGCCAGCAGTACAGAAGCAGGTTGGAGGGGAAACACCATATATTTT
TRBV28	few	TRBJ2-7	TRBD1	CASRGTGTGDEQYF	TGTGCCAGCAGGGGAACCGGGACAGGGGACGAGCAGTACTTC
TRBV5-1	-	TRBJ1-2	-	CASSLTSGSNYGYTF	TGCGCCAGCAGCTTAACTTCCGGCAGCAACTATGGCTACACCTTC
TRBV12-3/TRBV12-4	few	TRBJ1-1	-	CASSLGGALNTEAFF	TGTGCCAGCAGTTTGGGGGGGGCACTGAACACTGAAGCTTTCTTT
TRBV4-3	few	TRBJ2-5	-	CASSQNGWGQETQYF	TGCGCCAGCAGCCAAAATGGGTGGGGCCAAGAGACCCAGTACTTC
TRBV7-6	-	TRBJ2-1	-	CASSLAWRGPSLYNEQFF	TGTGCCAGCAGCTTAGCTTGGCGGGGCCCTAGCCTTTACAATGAGCAGTTCTTC
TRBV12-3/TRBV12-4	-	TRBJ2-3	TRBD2	CASNRGEADTQYF	TGTGCCAGCAACCGGGGGGAGGCAGATACGCAGTATTTT
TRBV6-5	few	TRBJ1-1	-	CASSYYRDTEAFF	TGTGCCAGCAGTTACTACAGAGACACTGAAGCTTTCTTT
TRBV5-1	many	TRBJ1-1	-	CASSLTGPETEAFF	TGCGCCAGCAGCTTGACAGGGCCGGAGACTGAAGCTTTCTTT
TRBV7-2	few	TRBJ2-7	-	CASSLVALSYEQYF	TGTGCCAGCAGCTTAGTGGCACTCTCCTACGAGCAGTACTTC
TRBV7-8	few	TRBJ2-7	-	CASSSDGRNRDYEQYF	TGTGCCAGCAGCTCAGACGGGAGGAACAGGGACTACGAGCAGTACTTC
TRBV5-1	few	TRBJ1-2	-	CASSPGLVGYGYTF	TGCGCCAGCAGCCCAGGACTGGTAGGCTATGGCTACACCTTC
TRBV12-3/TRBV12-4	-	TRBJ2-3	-	CASSSIAASTDTQYF	TGTGCCAGCAGTTCAATAGCGGCTAGCACAGATACGCAGTATTTT
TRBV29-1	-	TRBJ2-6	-	CSVEVGANVLTF	TGCAGCGTTGAAGTTGGGGCCAACGTCCTGACTTTC
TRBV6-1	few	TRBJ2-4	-	CASRLPDSTGAKNIQYF	TGTGCCAGCAGACTCCCGGACAGCACCGGAGCCAAAAACATTCAGTACTTC
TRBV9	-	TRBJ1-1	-	CASSVGVMGEGAFF	TGTGCCAGCAGCGTAGGTGTCATGGGCGAGGGAGCTTTCTTT
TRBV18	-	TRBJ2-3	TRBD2	CASSPRAGEDTQYF	TGTGCCAGCTCACCACGAGCGGGGGAGGATACGCAGTATTTT
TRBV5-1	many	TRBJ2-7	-	CASSLATGNRSSYEQYF	TGCGCCAGCAGCTTGGCCACCGGGAACAGGTCTTCCTACGAGCAGTACTTC
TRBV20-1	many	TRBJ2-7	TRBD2	CSARELAGVGEQYF	TGCAGTGCTAGAGAACTAGCGGGAGTGGGCGAGCAGTACTTC
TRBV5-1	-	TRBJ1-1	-	CASSLAADTEAFF	TGCGCCAGCAGCTTGGCCGCGGATACTGAAGCTTTCTTT
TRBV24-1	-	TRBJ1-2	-	CATSEGSGYTF	TGTGCCACCAGTGAAGGTTCTGGCTACACCTTC